A selection of T cell receptor beta chains follows, all from one sample in a study of T-cell reconstitution after alpha-beta-depleted transplantation in children. Via MiXCR, TCRdb re-called the PCR reads, giving one row per CDR3 protein. The sample carries 200,000 to 300,000 distinct CDR3 sequences, about 25% recorded once. The source material was PBMCs, sampled before TCRalphabeta/CD19-depleted stem cell transplant. These receptors were taken from a girl aged 2 to 9 with Fanconi anemia, due to receive a stem cell transplant. The CDR3 runs from the conserved cysteine through the conserved F or W.

V gene	J gene	CDR3 protein
TRBV7-8	TRBJ1-6	CASSFSTGANSPLHF
TRBV29-1	TRBJ2-7	CSVVARGSYEQYF
TRBV28	TRBJ2-7	CASTLVGSYEQYF
TRBV7-9	TRBJ2-7	CASSLVRRPHYEQYF
TRBV20-1	TRBJ1-5	CSARQNNQPQHF
TRBV7-2	TRBJ2-1	CASSLGGTAKQFF
TRBV20-1	TRBJ1-1	CSAIVLMMNTEAFF
TRBV5-1	TRBJ2-1	CASSTGQYYNEQFF
TRBV5-1	TRBJ2-3	CASSLAVLTSGDTQYF
TRBV4-1	TRBJ2-5	CASSQGGLPGDQYF
TRBV29-1	TRBJ2-7	CSVVGASSYEQYF
TRBV5-5	TRBJ1-1	CASSPRGAFF
TRBV5-1	TRBJ2-1	CASSLGAESGYNEQFF
TRBV7-2	TRBJ2-7	CASSPQGLAGAYEQYF
TRBV7-2	TRBJ2-1	CASSLEAERGGNEQFF
TRBV29-1	TRBJ1-1	CSEGQATEAFF
TRBV7-9	TRBJ2-1	CASSPPGTSGYNEQFF
TRBV10-3	TRBJ2-1	CAICRTPGLAGGTYNEQFF
TRBV4-2	TRBJ2-1	CASSRQIAGGENEQFF
TRBV29-1	TRBJ2-7	CSVEDQQGNSYEQYF
TRBV9	TRBJ2-1	CASSVFGGGNEQFF
TRBV20-1	TRBJ2-5	CSARIQVAQETQYF
TRBV29-1	TRBJ2-7	CSVRGGGGLYEQYF
TRBV12-5	TRBJ2-5	CASGLAGQGGQETQYF
TRBV20-1	TRBJ2-1	CSAPGLAGNEQFF
TRBV29-1	TRBJ2-2	CSVYPGTGNTGELFF
TRBV9	TRBJ2-3	CASSVGGRGAYLTDTQYF
TRBV29-1	TRBJ2-4	CSVEGLAGGPAKNIQYF
TRBV28	TRBJ2-7	CASSFWGNEQYF
TRBV19	TRBJ2-1	CASSLRTSGRRDEQFF
TRBV28	TRBJ1-2	CASSTPRTGAYGYTF
TRBV5-1	TRBJ1-5	CASVVPQHF
TRBV20-1	TRBJ1-1	CSARRTEAFF
TRBV12-3/TRBV12-4	TRBJ2-7	CASRRAGVPYEQYF
TRBV5-5	TRBJ1-5	CASSLAGGGSDQPQHF
TRBV20-1	TRBJ2-7	CSARVLIYEQYF
TRBV7-3	TRBJ2-2	CASSDLTGHSNTGELFF
TRBV29-1	TRBJ1-1	CSVGPGMNTEAFF
TRBV12-3/TRBV12-4	TRBJ2-5	CASGQGSRETQYF
TRBV29-1	TRBJ2-5	CSSLRGGVSETQYF
TRBV12-3/TRBV12-4	TRBJ2-2	CASSPLYTGELFF
TRBV11-3	TRBJ2-2	CASSPKAGPGELFF
TRBV11-2	TRBJ1-3	CASSLDLGTDRRNTIYF
TRBV5-1	TRBJ2-1	CASSLVPLGNEQFF
TRBV7-3	TRBJ2-2	CASSKEAGELFF
TRBV29-1	TRBJ1-3	CSGTVQAGNTIYF
TRBV12-3/TRBV12-4	TRBJ2-6	CASSLAGGARAGANVLTF
TRBV18	TRBJ1-1	CASSPMNTEAFF
TRBV29-1	TRBJ2-5	CSVEAGGKTQYF
TRBV18	TRBJ2-7	CASSPLGQGKAYEQYF
TRBV2	TRBJ1-1	CASSFDRPNTEAFF
TRBV5-1	TRBJ2-7	CASSLAGTSYEQYF
TRBV5-1	TRBJ2-7	CASSLGDGSSGEQYF
TRBV7-6	TRBJ2-7	CASSLEPSSYEQYF
TRBV21-1	TRBJ2-3	CASSKLVQGAITSTDTQYF
TRBV11-2	TRBJ2-3	CASSLIRTSGGAGTDTQYF
TRBV11-2	TRBJ2-2	CASSLVGTSGGPRDTGELFF
TRBV6-2/TRBV6-3	TRBJ2-1	CASSYNQREINEQFF